This TCR beta chain was recorded in a study of T cell clonotyping in hematopoietic cell transplantation. Study summary: Cytoreduction preceded collection of pretransplant recipient samples. Study-level results: Without cell sorting, CD4 versus CD8 contributions remain unresolved. Few recipient clonotypes overlapped donors; over 95% were de novo at given depth.

Regarding time point: recipient sample about 28 days before transplant, after cytoreduction. Turning to this clone: Its antigen is unknown.

Germline V gene sequence: CDR1 SSHAT, CDR2 FNYEAQ (reference sequence). The V and J ends lost 5 bases and 0 bases respectively, with 10 bases between them. The CDR3 has 14 amino acids. Using immunoSEQ multiplex PCR, the repertoire was profiled, and TCRdb retains in-frame clones only, with some absent. This repertoire shows tens of thousands of clones, 85% found once; its top ten account for less than 3%. The gene calls are TRBV7-7 and TRBJ1-2; possibly TRBD1 for D (5 bases). The sequence derives from a man between 60 and 75 years old with acute myeloid leukemia. Some clones in this sample may be carry-over from other donors' samples. The sample consisted of peripheral blood mononuclear cells, taken before stem cell transplant. CDR3 loop: CASSQGRTNYGYTF. In DNA, the CDR3 is TGTGCCAGCAGCCAGGGACGGACTAACTATGGCTACACCTTC.